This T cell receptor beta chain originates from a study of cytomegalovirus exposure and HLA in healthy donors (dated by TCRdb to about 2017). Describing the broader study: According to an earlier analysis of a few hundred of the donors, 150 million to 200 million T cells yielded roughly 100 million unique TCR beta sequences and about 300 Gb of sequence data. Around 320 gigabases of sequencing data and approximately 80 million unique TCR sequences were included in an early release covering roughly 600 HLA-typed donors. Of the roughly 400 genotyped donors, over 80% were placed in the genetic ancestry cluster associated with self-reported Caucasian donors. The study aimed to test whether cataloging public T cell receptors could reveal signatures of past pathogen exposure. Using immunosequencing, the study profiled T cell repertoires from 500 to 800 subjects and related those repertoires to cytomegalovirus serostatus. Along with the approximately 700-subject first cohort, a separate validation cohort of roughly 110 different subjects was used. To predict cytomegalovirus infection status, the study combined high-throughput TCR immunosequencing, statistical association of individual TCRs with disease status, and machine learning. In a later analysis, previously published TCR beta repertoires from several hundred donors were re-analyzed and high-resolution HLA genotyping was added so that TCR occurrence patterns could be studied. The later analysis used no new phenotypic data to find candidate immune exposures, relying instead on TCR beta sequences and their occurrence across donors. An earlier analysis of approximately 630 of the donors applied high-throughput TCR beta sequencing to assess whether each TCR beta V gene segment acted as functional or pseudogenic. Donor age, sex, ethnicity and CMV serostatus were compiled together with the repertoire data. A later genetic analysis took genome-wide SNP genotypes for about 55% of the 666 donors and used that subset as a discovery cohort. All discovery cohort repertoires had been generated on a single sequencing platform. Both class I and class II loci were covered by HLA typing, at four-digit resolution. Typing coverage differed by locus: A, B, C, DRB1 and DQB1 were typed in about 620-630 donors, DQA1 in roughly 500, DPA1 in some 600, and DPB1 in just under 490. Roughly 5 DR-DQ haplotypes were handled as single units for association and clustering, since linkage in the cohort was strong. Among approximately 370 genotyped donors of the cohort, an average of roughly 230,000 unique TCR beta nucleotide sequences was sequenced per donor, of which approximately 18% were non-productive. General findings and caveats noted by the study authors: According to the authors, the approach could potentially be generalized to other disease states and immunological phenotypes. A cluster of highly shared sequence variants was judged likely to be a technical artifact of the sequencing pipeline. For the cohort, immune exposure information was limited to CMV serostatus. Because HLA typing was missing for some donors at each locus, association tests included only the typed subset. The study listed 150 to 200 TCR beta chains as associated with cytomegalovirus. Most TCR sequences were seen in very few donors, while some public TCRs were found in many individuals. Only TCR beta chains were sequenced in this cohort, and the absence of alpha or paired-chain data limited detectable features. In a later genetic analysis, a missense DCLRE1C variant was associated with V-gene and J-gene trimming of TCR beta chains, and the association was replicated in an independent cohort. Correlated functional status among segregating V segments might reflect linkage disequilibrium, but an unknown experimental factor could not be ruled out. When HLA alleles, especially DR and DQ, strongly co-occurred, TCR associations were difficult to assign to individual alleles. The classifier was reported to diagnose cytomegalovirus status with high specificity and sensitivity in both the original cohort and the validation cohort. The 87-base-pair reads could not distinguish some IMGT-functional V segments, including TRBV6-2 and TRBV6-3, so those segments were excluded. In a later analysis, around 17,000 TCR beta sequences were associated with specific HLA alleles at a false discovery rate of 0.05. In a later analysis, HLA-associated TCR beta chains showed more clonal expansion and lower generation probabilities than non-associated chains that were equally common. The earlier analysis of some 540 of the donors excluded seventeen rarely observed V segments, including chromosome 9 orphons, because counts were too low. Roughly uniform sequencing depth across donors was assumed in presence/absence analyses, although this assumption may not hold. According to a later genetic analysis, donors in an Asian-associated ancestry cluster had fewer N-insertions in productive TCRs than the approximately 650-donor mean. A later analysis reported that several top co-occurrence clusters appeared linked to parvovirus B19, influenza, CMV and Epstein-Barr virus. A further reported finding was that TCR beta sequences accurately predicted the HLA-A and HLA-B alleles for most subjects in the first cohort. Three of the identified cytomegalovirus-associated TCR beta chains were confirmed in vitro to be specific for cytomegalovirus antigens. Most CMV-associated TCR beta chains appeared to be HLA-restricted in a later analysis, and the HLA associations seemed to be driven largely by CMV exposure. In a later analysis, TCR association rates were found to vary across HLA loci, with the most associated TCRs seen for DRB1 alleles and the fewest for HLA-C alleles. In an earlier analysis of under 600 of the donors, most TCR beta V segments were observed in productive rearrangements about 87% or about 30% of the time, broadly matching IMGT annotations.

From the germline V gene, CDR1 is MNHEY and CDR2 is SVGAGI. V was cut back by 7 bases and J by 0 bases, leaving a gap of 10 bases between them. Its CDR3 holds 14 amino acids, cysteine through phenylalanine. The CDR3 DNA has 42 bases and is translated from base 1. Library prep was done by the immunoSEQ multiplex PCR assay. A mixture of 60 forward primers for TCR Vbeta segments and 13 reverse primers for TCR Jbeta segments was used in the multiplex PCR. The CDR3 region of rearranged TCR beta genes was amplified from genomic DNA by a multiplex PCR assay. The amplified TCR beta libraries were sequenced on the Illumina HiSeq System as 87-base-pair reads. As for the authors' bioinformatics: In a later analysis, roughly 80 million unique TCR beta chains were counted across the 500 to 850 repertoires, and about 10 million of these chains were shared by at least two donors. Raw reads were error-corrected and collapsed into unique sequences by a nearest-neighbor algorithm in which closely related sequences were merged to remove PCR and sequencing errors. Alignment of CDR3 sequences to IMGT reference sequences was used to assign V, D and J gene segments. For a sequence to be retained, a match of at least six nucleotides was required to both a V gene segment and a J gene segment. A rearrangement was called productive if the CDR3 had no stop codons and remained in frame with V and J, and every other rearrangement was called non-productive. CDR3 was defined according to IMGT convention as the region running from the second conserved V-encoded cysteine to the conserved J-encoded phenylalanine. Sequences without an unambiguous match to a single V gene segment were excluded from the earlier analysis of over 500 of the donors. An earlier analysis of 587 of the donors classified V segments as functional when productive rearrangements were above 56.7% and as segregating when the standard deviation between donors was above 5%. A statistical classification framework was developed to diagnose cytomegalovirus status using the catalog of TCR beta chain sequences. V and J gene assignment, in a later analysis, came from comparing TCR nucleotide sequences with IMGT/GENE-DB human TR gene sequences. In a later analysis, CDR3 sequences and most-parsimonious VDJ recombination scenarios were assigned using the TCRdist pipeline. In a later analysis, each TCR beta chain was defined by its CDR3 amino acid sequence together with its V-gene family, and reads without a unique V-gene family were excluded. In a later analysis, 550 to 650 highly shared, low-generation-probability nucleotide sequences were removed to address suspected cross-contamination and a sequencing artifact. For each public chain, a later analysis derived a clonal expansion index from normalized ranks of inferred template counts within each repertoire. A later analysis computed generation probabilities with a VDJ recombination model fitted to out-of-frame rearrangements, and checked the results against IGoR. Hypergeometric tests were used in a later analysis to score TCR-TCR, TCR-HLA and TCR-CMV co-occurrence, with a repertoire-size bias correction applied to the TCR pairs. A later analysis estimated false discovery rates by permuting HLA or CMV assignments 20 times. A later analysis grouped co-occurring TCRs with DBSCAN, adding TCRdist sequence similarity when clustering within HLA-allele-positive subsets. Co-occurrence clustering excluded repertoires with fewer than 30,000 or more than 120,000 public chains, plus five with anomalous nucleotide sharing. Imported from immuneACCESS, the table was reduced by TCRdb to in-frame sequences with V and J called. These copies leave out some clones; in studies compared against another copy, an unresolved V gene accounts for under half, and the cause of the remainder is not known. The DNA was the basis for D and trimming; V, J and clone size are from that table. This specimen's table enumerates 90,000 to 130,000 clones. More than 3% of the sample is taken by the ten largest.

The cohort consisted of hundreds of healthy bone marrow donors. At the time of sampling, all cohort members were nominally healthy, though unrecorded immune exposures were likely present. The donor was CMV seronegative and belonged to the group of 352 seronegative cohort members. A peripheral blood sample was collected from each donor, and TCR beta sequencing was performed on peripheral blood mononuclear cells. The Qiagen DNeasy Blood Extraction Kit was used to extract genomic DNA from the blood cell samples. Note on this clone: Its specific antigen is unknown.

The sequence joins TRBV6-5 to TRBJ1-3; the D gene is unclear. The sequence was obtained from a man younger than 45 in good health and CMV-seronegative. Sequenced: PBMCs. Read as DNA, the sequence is TGTGCCAGCACCCCGGGTAGCTCTGGAAACACCATATATTTT. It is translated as CASTPGSSGNTIYF.